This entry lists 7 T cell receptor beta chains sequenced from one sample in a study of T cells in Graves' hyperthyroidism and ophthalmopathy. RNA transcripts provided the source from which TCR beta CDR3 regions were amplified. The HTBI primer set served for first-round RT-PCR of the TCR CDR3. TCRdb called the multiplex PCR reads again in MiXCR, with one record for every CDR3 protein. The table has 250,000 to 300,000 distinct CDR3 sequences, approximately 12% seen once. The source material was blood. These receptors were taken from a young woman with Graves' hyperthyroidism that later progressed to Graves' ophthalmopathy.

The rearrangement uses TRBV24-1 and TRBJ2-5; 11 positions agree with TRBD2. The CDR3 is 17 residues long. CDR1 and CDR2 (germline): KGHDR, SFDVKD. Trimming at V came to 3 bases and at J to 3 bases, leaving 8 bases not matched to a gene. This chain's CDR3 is CATSDAPLTSGEETQYF. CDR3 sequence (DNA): TGTGCCACCAGTGATGCTCCCTTGACTAGCGGGGAAGAGACCCAGTACTTC.

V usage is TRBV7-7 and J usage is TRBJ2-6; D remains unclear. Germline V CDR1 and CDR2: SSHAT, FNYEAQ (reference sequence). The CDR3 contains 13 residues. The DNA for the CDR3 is TGTGCTATCCGGGTGGCCGGGGCCAACGTCCTGACTTTC. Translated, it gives CAIRVAGANVLTF.

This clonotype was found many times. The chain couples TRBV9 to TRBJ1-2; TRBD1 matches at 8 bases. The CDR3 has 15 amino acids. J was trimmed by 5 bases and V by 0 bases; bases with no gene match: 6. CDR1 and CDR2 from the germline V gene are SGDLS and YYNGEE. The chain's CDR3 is CASSVGGQVGYGYTF. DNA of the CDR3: TGTGCCAGCAGCGTAGGGGGACAGGTGGGGTATGGCTACACCTTC.

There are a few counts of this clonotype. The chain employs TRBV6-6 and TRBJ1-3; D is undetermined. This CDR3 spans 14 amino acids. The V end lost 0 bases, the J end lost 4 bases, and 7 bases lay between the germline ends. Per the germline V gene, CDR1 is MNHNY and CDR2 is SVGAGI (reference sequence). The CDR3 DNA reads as TGTGCCAGCAGTTACTCCCGGGCAGGAAACACCATATATTTT. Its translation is CASSYSRAGNTIYF.

CDR3 bases: TGTGCCAGCAGATCCGGGACAGGGAGAATGAACACTGAAGCTTTCTTT. Its protein product is CASRSGTGRMNTEAFF. The chain is built from TRBV28 and TRBJ1-1, with 9 positions matching TRBD1. Germline-derived CDR1 and CDR2 are MDHEN and SYDVKM. The length of the CDR3 is 16 residues. Unmatched junction bases numbered 8, after V lost 6 bases and J lost 0 bases.

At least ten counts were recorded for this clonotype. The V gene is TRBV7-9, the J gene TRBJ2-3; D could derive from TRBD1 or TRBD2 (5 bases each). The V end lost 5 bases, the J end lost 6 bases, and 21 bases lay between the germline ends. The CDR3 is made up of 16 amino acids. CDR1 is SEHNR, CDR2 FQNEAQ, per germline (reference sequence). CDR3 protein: CASSRNRDGVTDTQYF. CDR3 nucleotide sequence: TGTGCCAGCAGCAGGAACCGGGACGGGGTCACCGATACGCAGTATTTT.

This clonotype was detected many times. The CDR3 nucleotides read TGTGCCAGCAGTTACTCGGGCGGGGTCTACGAGCAGTACTTC. Translation gives CASSYSGGVYEQYF. The V and J genes are TRBV6-6 and TRBJ2-7, with TRBD2 as a possible D gene (6 bases). Germline V gene data show CDR1 as MNHNY and CDR2 as SVGAGI (reference sequence). The CDR3 length is 14 residues. Deletions cut 0 bases from V and 3 bases from J, with 9 bases between.